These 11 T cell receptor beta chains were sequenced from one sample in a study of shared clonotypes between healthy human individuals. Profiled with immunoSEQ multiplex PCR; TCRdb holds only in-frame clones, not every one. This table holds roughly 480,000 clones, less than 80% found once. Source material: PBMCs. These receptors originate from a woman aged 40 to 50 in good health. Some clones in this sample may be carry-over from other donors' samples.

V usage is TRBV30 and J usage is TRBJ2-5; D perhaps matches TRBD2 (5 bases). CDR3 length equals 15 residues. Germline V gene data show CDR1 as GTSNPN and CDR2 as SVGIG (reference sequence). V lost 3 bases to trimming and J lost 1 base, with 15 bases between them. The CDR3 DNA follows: TGTGCCTGGAGCGTGGGAGAAGGAATCCAAGAGACCCAGTACTTC. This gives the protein CAWSVGEGIQETQYF.

The CDR3 bases are TGTGCCAGCAGCCAAGACGGTGCTAGCGTAGAGACCCAGTACTTC. Its translation is CASSQDGASVETQYF. The chain combines TRBV4-2 with TRBJ2-5; tentatively, D is TRBD2 (6 bases). The CDR3 sequence is 15 residues long. V was pared by 0 bases and J by 4 bases, with 12 bases between. Per germline, CDR1 LGHNA and CDR2 YNFKEQ.

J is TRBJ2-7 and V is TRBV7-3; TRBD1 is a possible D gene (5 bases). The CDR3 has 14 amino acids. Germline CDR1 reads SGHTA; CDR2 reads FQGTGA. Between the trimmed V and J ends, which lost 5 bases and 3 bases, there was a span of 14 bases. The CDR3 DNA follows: TGTGCCAGCAGCAAAACCGACAGAAACTACGAGCAGTACTTC. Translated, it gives CASSKTDRNYEQYF.

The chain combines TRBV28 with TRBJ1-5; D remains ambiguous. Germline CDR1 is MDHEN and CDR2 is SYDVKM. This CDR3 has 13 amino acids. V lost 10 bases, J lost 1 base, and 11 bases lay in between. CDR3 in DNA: TGTGCCATCCAAATAGAAAGCAATCAGCCCCAGCATTTT. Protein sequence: CAIQIESNQPQHF.

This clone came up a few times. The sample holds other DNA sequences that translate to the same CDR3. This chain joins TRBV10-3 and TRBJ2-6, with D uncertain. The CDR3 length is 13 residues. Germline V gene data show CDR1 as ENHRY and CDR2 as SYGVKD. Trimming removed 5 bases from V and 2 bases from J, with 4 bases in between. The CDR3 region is CAISPAGANVLTF. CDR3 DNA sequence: TGTGCCATCAGTCCCGCTGGGGCCAACGTCCTGACTTTC.

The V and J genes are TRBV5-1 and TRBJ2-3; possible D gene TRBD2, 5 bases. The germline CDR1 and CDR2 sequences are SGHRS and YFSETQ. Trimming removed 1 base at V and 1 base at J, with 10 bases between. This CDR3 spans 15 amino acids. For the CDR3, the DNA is TGCGCCAGCAGCTTGATTACCGGGGGCACAGATACGCAGTATTTT. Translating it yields CASSLITGGTDTQYF. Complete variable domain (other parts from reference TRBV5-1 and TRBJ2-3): KAGVTQTPRYLIKTRGQQVTLSCSPISGHRSVSWYQQTPGQGLQFLFEYFSETQRNKGNFPGRFSGRQFSNSRSEMNVSTLELGDSALYLCASSLITGGTDTQYFGPGTRLTVL.

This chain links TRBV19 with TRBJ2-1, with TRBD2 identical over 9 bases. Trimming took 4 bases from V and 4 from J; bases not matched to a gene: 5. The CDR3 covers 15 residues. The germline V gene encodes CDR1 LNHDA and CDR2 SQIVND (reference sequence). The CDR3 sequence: CASSTSGLAYNEQFF. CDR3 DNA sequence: TGTGCCAGTAGTACCTCCGGACTAGCGTACAATGAGCAGTTCTTC.

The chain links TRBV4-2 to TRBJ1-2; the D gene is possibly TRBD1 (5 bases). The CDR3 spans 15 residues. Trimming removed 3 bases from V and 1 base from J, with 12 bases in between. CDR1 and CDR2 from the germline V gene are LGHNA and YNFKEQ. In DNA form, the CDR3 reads TGTGCCAGCAGCCACCCCGGGACTCTTAACTATGGCTACACCTTC. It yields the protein CASSHPGTLNYGYTF.

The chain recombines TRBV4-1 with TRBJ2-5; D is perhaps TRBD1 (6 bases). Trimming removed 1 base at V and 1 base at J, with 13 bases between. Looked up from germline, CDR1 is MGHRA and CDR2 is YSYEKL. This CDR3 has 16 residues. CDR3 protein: CASSQGDTHSQETQYF. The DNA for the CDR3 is TGCGCCAGCAGCCAAGGGGACACACATTCCCAAGAGACCCAGTACTTC.

The CDR3 DNA follows: TGCGCCAGCAGCACCCCCGGGACAGGGGACGATGAGCAGTTCTTC. The encoded protein is CASSTPGTGDDEQFF. The chain links TRBV5-1 to TRBJ2-1; 10 positions agree with TRBD1. CDR1 and CDR2 from the germline V gene are SGHRS and YFSETQ. Trimming took 4 bases from V and 8 from J; bases not matched to a gene: 9. CDR3 length: 15 amino acids.

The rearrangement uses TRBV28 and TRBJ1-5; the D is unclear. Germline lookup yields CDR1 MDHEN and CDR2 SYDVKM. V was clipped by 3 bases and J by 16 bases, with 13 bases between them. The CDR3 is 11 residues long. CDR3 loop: CASSLSRLRHF. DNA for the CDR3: TGTGCCAGCAGTTTGAGCAGGCTGAGACATTTT.